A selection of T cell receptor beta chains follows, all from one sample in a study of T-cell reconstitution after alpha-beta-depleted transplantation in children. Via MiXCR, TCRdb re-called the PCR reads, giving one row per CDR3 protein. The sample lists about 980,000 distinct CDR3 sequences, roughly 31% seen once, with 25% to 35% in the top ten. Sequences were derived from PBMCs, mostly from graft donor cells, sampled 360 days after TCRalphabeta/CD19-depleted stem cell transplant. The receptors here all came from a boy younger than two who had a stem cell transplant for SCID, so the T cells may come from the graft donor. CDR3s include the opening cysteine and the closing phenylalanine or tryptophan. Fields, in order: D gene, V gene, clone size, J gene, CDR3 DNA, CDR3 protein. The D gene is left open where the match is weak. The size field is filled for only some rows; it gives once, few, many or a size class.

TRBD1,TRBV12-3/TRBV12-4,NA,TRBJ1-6,TGTGCCAGCAGACAGGGGAGGGACAGGGGCAATTCACCCCTCCACTTT,CASRQGRDRGNSPLHF
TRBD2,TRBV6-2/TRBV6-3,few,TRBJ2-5,TGTGCCAGCAGTTACTCAGGCGGGGGTCTGAAGGAGACCCAGTACTTC,CASSYSGGGLKETQYF
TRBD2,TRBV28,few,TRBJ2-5,TGTGCCAGCAGTTTACCTCGGGGGAGGGGTGAAGAGACCCAGTACTTC,CASSLPRGRGEETQYF
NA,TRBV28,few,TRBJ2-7,TGTGCCAGCAACCGGGGGTCGGTGAGCTCCTACGAGCAGTACTTC,CASNRGSVSSYEQYF
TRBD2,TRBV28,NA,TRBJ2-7,TGTGCCAGCAGTTTATTTTTGGCGGGAGACCTGTGGGAGCAGTACTTC,CASSLFLAGDLWEQYF
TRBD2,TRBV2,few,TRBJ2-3,TGTGCCAGCAGTGAAGTCCGGGGACTAATAGATACGCAGTATTTT,CASSEVRGLIDTQYF
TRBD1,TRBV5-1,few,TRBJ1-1,TGCGCCAGCAGCTTGGATCCTCAGGGGGATGGGACTGAAGCTTTCTTT,CASSLDPQGDGTEAFF
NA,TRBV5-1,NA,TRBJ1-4,TGCGCCAGCAGCTTGAGGGTCGTGGGGGGGGAGGATGAAAAACTGTTTTTT,CASSLRVVGGEDEKLFF
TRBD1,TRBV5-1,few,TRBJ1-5,TGCGCCAGCAAGCCGGGACAGGGAGGTCAGCCCCAGCATTTT,CASKPGQGGQPQHF
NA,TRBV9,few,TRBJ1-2,TGTGCCAGCAGCGTAGAGAGCCGAGGGGGTAACTATGGCTACACCTTC,CASSVESRGGNYGYTF
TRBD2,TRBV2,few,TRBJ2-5,TGTGCCAGCACTCCGCGACCGGGGACTAGCGGCCAAGAGACCCAGTACTTC,CASTPRPGTSGQETQYF
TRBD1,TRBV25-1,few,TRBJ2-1,TGTGCCAGCAGTGCAGACAGGGGTGAGCAGTTCTTC,CASSADRGEQFF
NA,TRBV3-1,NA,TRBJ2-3,TGTGCCAGCAGCCACGATGTATCTAAACTAGACTTT,CASSHDVSKLDF
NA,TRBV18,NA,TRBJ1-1,TGTGCCAGCTCACCAGGTAGAGTGGGAGCTTTCTTT,CASSPGRVGAFF
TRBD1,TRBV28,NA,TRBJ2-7,TGTGCCAGCAGTTTTTATGGGGGTGGACAGGGGCACCACGAGCAGTACTTC,CASSFYGGGQGHHEQYF
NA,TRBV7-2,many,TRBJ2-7,TGTGCCAGCGGTGAGGTTTCCTACGAGCAGTACTTC,CASGEVSYEQYF
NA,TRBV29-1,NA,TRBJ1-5,TGCAGCGTTGGTGGGGATCAGCCCCAGCATTTT,CSVGGDQPQHF
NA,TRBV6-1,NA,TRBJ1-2,TGTGCCAGCAGGGGGGCAGGGAAGGCCGGCTACTATGGCTACACCTTC,CASRGAGKAGYYGYTF
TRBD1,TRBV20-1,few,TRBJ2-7,TGCAGTGCTCGCGAACGTGCCTCCGGGACAGGGATTTTTAATCAGTACTTC,CSARERASGTGIFNQYF
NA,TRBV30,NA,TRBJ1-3,TGTGCCTGGAGTCGACGGCTCTCTGGAAACACCATATATTTT,CAWSRRLSGNTIYF
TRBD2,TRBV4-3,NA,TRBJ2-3,TGCGCCAGCAGCCAACGTGCTAGCGGTACAGATACGCAGTATTTT,CASSQRASGTDTQYF
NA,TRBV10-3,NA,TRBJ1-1,TGTGCCATCAGGGCGACTGGGGAAGCTTTCTTT,CAIRATGEAFF
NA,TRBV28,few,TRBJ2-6,TGTGCCAGCAGTTTAACTAGCAACTCTGGGGCCAACGTCCTGACTTTC,CASSLTSNSGANVLTF
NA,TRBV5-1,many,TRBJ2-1,TGCGCCAGCAGCTTGGTCCTAAACAATGAGCAGTTCTTC,CASSLVLNNEQFF
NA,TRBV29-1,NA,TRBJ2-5,TGCAGCGGTAAGGGACAACAAGAGACCCAGTACTTC,CSGKGQQETQYF
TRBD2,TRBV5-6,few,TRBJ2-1,TGTGCCAGCAGTTCTAGCGGGGGCTCATCAGAGCAGTTCTTC,CASSSSGGSSEQFF
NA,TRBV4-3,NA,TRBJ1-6,TGCGCCAGCAGCCATCGTTACAGTACCCCATCCTACCGAATTAATTCACCCCTCCACTTT,CASSHRYSTPSYRINSPLHF
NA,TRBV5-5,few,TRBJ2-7,TGTGCCAGCAGCTTTCCGGGGGCCGGAGGTTCCTACGAGCAGTACTTC,CASSFPGAGGSYEQYF
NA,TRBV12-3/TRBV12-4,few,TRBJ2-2,TGTGCCAGCAGTTTGGTCGGCCCGGACACCGGGGAGCTGTTTTTT,CASSLVGPDTGELFF
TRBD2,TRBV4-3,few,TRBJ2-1,TGCGCCAGCAGCCAAGATCGATCTAGCGGGCCTTACAATGAGCAGTTCTTC,CASSQDRSSGPYNEQFF
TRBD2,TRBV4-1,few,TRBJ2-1,TGCGCCAGCAGCCAGGCCACAGTAAGAGCGGGGGGGTTCAATGAGCAGTTCTTC,CASSQATVRAGGFNEQFF
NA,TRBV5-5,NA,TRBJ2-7,TGTGCCAGCAGCACCCAACAGGGACCCTACGAGCAGTACTTC,CASSTQQGPYEQYF
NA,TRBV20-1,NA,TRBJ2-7,TGCAGTGCTGCCGGTTCCTCTTACGAGCAGTACTTC,CSAAGSSYEQYF
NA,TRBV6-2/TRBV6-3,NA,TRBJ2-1,TGTGCCAGCAGCTACGGGACCGTCTCCTACAATGAGCAGTTCTTC,CASSYGTVSYNEQFF
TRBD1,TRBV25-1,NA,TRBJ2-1,TGTGCCAGCAGTGATAGGACAGGGTGGGATGAGCAGTTCTTC,CASSDRTGWDEQFF
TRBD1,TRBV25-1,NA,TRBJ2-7,TGTGCCAGCAGTGAATTCAGGACAGGGGGGCAGTACTTC,CASSEFRTGGQYF
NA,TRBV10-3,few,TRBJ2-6,TGTGCCATCAGTGAGCGGGCGGACTCTGGGGCCAACGTCCTGACTTTC,CAISERADSGANVLTF
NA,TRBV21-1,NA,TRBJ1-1,TGTGCCAGCAGCACGATTCCCAACAGGGTTGGCACTGAAGCTTTCTTT,CASSTIPNRVGTEAFF
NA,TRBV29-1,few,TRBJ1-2,TGCAGCGTTGATGGGGGGGCTGGAGGCTACACCTTC,CSVDGGAGGYTF
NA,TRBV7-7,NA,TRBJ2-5,TGTGCCAGCAGCTTGGGATTAGTGCCTCACCAAGAGACCCAGTACTTC,CASSLGLVPHQETQYF
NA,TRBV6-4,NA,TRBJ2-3,TGTGCCAGCAGTGTACGAGGGCCGCTCGCAGATACGCAGTATTTT,CASSVRGPLADTQYF
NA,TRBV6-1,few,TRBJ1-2,TGTGCCAGCAGTCCGAGGGGTGGCTACACCTTC,CASSPRGGYTF
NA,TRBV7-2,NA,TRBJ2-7,TGTGCCAGCAGCGGGACATTTTACGAGCAGTACTTC,CASSGTFYEQYF
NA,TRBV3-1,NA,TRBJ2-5,TGTGCCAGCAGCCAAGGGGCGACATATGGGACCCAGTACTTC,CASSQGATYGTQYF
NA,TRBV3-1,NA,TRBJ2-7,TGTGCCAGCAGCCAAGTAAGCGGCGAGCAGTACTTC,CASSQVSGEQYF
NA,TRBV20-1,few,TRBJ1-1,TGCAGCGCTAACCGGGGGATGAACACTGAAGCTTTCTTT,CSANRGMNTEAFF
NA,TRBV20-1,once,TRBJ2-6,TGCAGTGCTAGAGTCGCCCTTAAAACAGGGGCCAACGTCCTGACTTTC,CSARVALKTGANVLTF
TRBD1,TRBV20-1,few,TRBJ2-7,TGCAGTGCTAGATTAAACCGAAACTGGACAGGTTCCTACGAGCAGTACTTC,CSARLNRNWTGSYEQYF
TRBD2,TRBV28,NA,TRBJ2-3,TGTGCCAGCAGTTTGGGGGGAGTAGCTAGCGGACCAGATACGCAGTATTTT,CASSLGGVASGPDTQYF
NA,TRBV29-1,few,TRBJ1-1,TGCAGCGTCCTCGGGACCGTGAACACTGAAGCTTTCTTT,CSVLGTVNTEAFF
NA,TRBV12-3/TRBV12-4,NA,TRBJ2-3,TGTGCCAGCAGGTTGACACCCGGGGTCTTCACAGATACGCAGTATTTT,CASRLTPGVFTDTQYF
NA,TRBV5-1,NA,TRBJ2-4,TGCGCCAGCAGCTCGCCGACCGAGCTAGGATCCAACTCCAAAAACATTCAGTACTTC,CASSSPTELGSNSKNIQYF
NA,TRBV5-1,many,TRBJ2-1,TGCGCCAGCAGCTTGGATTTCGATGAGCAGTTCTTC,CASSLDFDEQFF
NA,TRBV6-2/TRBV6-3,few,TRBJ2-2,TGTGCCAGCAGTTGGGACACGAGAAACACCGGGGAGCTGTTTTTT,CASSWDTRNTGELFF
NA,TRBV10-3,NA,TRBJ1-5,TGTGCCATCTTGTTCTGGGTCTATTGGCAGCCCCAGCATTTT,CAILFWVYWQPQHF